This TCR beta chain was profiled in a study of CD8 T cells in Susac syndrome. In blood CD8+ and CD4+ T cells, TCR beta underwent sequencing. When the RNA was reverse transcribed, random hexamers were used with an input of roughly 0.5 to 1 ug. Amplification of TCR beta CDR3 spanned 54 Vbeta and 13 Jbeta via immunoSEQ multiplex PCR. MiXCR, applied by TCRdb to the immunoSEQ multiplex PCR reads, yields one record per CDR3 protein. The data hold about 180,000 distinct CDR3 sequences, with roughly 94% observed a single time. The CDR3 has 14 amino acids. Germline CDR1 and CDR2: ENHRY and SYGVKD. The junction had 3 bases not matched to a gene; V was cut back by 3 bases and J by 4 bases.

This receptor was identified in a human donor with Susac syndrome. The sample consisted of CD4+ T cells from PBMCs. V and J are TRBV10-3 and TRBJ2-5; 9 bases fit TRBD2. In DNA, the CDR3 is TGTGCCATCAGTGAAGAGCGGGGGGTAGAGACCCAGTACTTC. Its protein product is CAISEERGVETQYF.